This T cell receptor beta chain derives from a study of T cells in Graves' hyperthyroidism and ophthalmopathy. Findings and limits, study-wide: Clonotypes that were expanded in thyroid above 0.001 mostly appeared in blood too. Onset of ophthalmopathy came a median around 6.2 months after the model predicted it.

An absence of ophthalmopathy progression within 18 months meant stable Graves' hyperthyroidism. Clinical symptoms, serum thyroxine and TRAb, thyroid ultrasound and orbital computed tomography were used for the diagnoses. V lost 6 bases and J 2 bases, leaving 13 bases between the germline ends. Per the germline V gene, CDR1 is MNHNS and CDR2 is SASEGT. The CDR3 has 14 amino acids. This clonotype occurred a few times. Its target is not known. TCR beta CDR3 sequences were amplified from RNA transcripts. The HTBI primer set drove a first-round RT-PCR of the TCR CDR3. TCRdb re-derived calls from the multiplex PCR reads in MiXCR, one entry per CDR3 protein. The repertoire holds some 180,000 distinct CDR3 sequences, about a sixth seen once, with 25% to 35% in the top ten.

The specimen was blood. The rearrangement joins TRBV6-1 to TRBJ1-2; D is possibly TRBD1 (5 bases). The receptor was derived from a woman between 50 and 59 years old with Graves' hyperthyroidism. This CDR3 is CASRGAVPNYGYTF. In DNA form, the CDR3 reads TGTGCCAGCAGAGGGGCTGTTCCCAACTATGGCTACACCTTC.